This T cell receptor (beta chain) was retrieved from a study of cytomegalovirus exposure and HLA in healthy donors (dated by TCRdb to about 2017). In the study overall: In an earlier analysis of about 560 of the donors, 250 to 300 Gb of sequence data and approximately 120 million unique TCR beta sequences from 150 million to 200 million T cells were reported. An early release that covered 640 HLA-typed donors contained approximately 300 gigabases of sequencing data and approximately 85 million unique TCR sequences. Among the roughly 380 genotyped donors, 81% belonged to the genetic ancestry cluster associated with self-reported Caucasian donors. The study aimed to test whether signatures of past pathogen exposure could be identified by cataloging public T cell receptors. The study profiled the T cell repertoires of some 610 subjects by immunosequencing and related them to cytomegalovirus serostatus. Along with the roughly 610-subject first cohort, a separate validation cohort of over a hundred different subjects was used. High-throughput TCR immunosequencing, statistical association of individual TCRs with disease status, and machine learning were combined to predict cytomegalovirus infection status. A later analysis re-analyzed previously published TCR beta repertoires from 600 to 850 donors and added high-resolution HLA genotyping to study TCR occurrence patterns. In the later analysis, no new phenotypic data were used to find candidate immune exposures; instead, reliance was placed on TCR beta sequences and their occurrence across donors. To decide whether each TCR beta V gene segment behaved as functional or pseudogenic, an earlier analysis of 587 of the donors relied on high-throughput TCR beta sequencing. Donor age, sex, ethnicity and CMV serostatus were collected together with the repertoire data. In a later genetic analysis, genome-wide SNP genotypes for about three fifths of the roughly 670 donors were used, and that subset was treated as a discovery cohort. Every repertoire in the discovery cohort had been generated on one and the same sequencing platform. Both class I and class II loci were covered by HLA typing, at four-digit resolution. Typing coverage differed by locus: A, B, C, DRB1 and DQB1 were typed in about 620-630 donors, DQA1 in approximately 520, DPA1 in approximately 600, and DPB1 in approximately 450. Several DR-DQ haplotypes were handled as single units for association and clustering, since linkage in the cohort was strong. Across some 400 genotyped donors of the cohort, an average of about 220,000 unique TCR beta nucleotide sequences per donor were sequenced, and 15% to 20% of those sequences were non-productive. What the research found in general, with its limitations: A total of about 150 TCR beta chains were listed by the study as associated with cytomegalovirus. An association between a missense DCLRE1C variant and V-gene and J-gene trimming of TCR beta chains was found in a later genetic analysis and replicated in an independent cohort. Compared with the 666-donor mean, donors in an Asian-associated ancestry cluster had fewer N-insertions in productive TCRs, according to a later genetic analysis. In an earlier analysis of 587 of the donors, most TCR beta V segments were observed in productive rearrangements about 90% or about 30% of the time, broadly matching IMGT annotations. Correlated functional status among segregating V segments might reflect linkage disequilibrium, but an unknown experimental factor could not be ruled out. Because HLA typing was unavailable for some donors at each locus, only the typed subset was used in association tests. The authors suggested that the approach could potentially be generalized to other disease states and immunological phenotypes. Most TCR sequences were seen in very few donors, while some public TCRs were found in many individuals. A group of highly shared sequence variants was considered likely to be a technical artifact of the sequencing pipeline. A later analysis found that HLA-associated TCR beta chains were more clonally expanded and had lower generation probabilities than equally common non-associated chains. Because counts were too low, around 18 rarely observed V segments, including chromosome 9 orphons, were left out of the earlier analysis of 587 of the donors. Immune exposure information for the cohort was limited to CMV serostatus. According to a later analysis, parvovirus B19, influenza, CMV and Epstein-Barr virus appeared linked to several top co-occurrence clusters. When HLA alleles, especially DR and DQ, strongly co-occurred, attributing TCR associations to individual alleles was difficult. A few of the identified cytomegalovirus-associated TCR beta chains were confirmed in vitro to be specific for cytomegalovirus antigens. Cytomegalovirus status was reported to be diagnosed by the classifier with high specificity and sensitivity in both the original and validation cohorts. The 87-base-pair reads could not distinguish some IMGT-functional V segments, including TRBV6-2 and TRBV6-3, so those segments were excluded. In a later analysis, most CMV-associated TCR beta chains were found to appear HLA-restricted, with HLA associations seemingly driven largely by CMV exposure. A further reported finding was that TCR beta sequences accurately predicted the HLA-A and HLA-B alleles for most subjects in the first cohort. The cohort was sequenced for TCR beta chains only, and without alpha or paired-chain data the features that could be detected were limited. According to a later analysis, TCR association rates differed among HLA loci, with DRB1 alleles showing the most associated TCRs and HLA-C alleles showing the fewest. Presence/absence analyses assumed roughly uniform sequencing depth across donors, an assumption that may not hold. Specific HLA alleles were associated with 15,000 to 20,000 TCR beta sequences at a false discovery rate of 0.05 in a later analysis.

The cohort comprised several hundred healthy bone marrow donors. Cohort members were all nominally healthy when sampled, although unrecorded immune exposures were likely present. The donor was CMV seronegative and belonged to the group of over 350 seronegative cohort members. A peripheral blood sample was provided by each donor, and peripheral blood mononuclear cells were used for TCR beta sequencing. The Qiagen DNeasy Blood Extraction Kit was used to extract genomic DNA from the blood cell samples. Spanning cysteine to phenylalanine, the CDR3 consists of 17 amino acids. The retained sequence is limited to the CDR3, 51 bases, with the frame set at the first base. The junction shows trimming of 4 bases on V and 6 bases on J, and the gene matches do not reach 18 bases of it. CDR1 and CDR2 are read off the germline V gene as SGHVS and FNYEAQ. Library preparation employed the immunoSEQ multiplex PCR assay. For the multiplex PCR, a mixture combining 60 forward primers for TCR Vbeta segments and 13 reverse primers for TCR Jbeta segments was used. The CDR3 region of rearranged TCR beta genes was amplified from genomic DNA by a multiplex PCR assay. The Illumina HiSeq System was used to sequence the amplified TCR beta libraries as 87-base-pair reads. For the original study's pipeline: Across the 670 or so repertoires, a later analysis counted around 80 million unique TCR beta chains, about 10 million of which were shared by at least two donors. A nearest-neighbor algorithm error-corrected the raw reads and collapsed the reads into unique sequences, merging closely related sequences to remove PCR and sequencing errors. CDR3 sequences were aligned to IMGT reference sequences to assign V, D and J gene segments. For a sequence to be retained, a match of at least six nucleotides was required to both a V gene segment and a J gene segment. A rearrangement counted as productive if the CDR3 had no stop codons and remained in frame with V and J, and every other rearrangement counted as non-productive. CDR3 was defined by IMGT convention, running from the second conserved V-encoded cysteine to the conserved J-encoded phenylalanine. The earlier analysis of about 610 of the donors excluded any sequence lacking an unambiguous match to a single V gene segment. An earlier analysis of approximately 590 of the donors classified V segments as functional when productive rearrangements were above 56.7% and as segregating when the standard deviation between donors was above 5%. A statistical classification framework was built for diagnosing cytomegalovirus status from the catalog of TCR beta chain sequences. V and J gene assignment, in a later analysis, came from comparing TCR nucleotide sequences with IMGT/GENE-DB human TR gene sequences. A later analysis assigned CDR3 sequences and most-parsimonious VDJ recombination scenarios with the TCRdist pipeline. In a later analysis, every TCR beta chain was defined by the combination of its CDR3 amino acid sequence and its V-gene family, and reads without a unique V-gene family were dropped. A later analysis removed 592 highly shared, low-generation-probability nucleotide sequences to deal with suspected cross-contamination and a sequencing artifact. For each public chain, a later analysis derived a clonal expansion index from normalized ranks of inferred template counts within each repertoire. In a later analysis, generation probabilities were computed using a VDJ recombination model fitted to out-of-frame rearrangements, and the results were checked against IGoR. In a later analysis, TCR-TCR, TCR-HLA and TCR-CMV co-occurrence was scored with hypergeometric tests, and a repertoire-size bias correction was applied to TCR pairs. A later analysis estimated false discovery rates by permuting HLA or CMV assignments 20 times. A later analysis grouped co-occurring TCRs with DBSCAN, adding TCRdist sequence similarity when clustering within HLA-allele-positive subsets. Co-occurrence clustering excluded repertoires with fewer than 30,000 or more than 120,000 public chains, plus five with anomalous nucleotide sharing. TCRdb mirrors the immuneACCESS table, restricted to in-frame sequences. Some clones are absent from its copies; in checked studies, under half trace to an unresolved V gene, and the reason for the others is unknown. D and trimming were read from the DNA, whereas the V and J calls and clone size are those reported in that table. Present in this sample are about 180,000 clones, about 79% of which were seen just once. The top ten hold around 1.5% of the sample.

There are a few counts of this clone. Its antigen remains undetermined. Base qualities were left out, and no much larger clone turns up one base away. The sequence links TRBV7-6 to TRBJ2-7, and TRBD2 aligns with 7 junction nucleotides. Sequenced material: PBMCs. This clonotype was obtained from a young man in good health and CMV-seronegative. Read as DNA, the sequence is TGTGCCAGCAGCTCAACCCCTGGGGGGGACCCACACTGCGAGCAGTACTTC. The encoded protein is CASSSTPGGDPHCEQYF.